A single sample gave rise to the 18 T cell receptor beta chains below, sequenced in a study of blood T cell repertoires in COVID-19. The assay was immunoSEQ multiplex PCR, and TCRdb's table has in-frame clones only and misses some. The sample has around 220,000 clones; 84% are singletons. The sequenced sample was peripheral blood. The receptors come from a woman aged 80 or over with COVID-19, enrolled during active disease.

The CDR3 DNA is TGTGCCAGCAGTATACGATCAGCGCCCAGCTCCTACAATGAGCAGTTCTTC. It codes for CASSIRSAPSSYNEQFF. The rearrangement joins TRBV27 to TRBJ2-1; D remains unclear. The V end lost 5 bases, the J end lost 0 bases, and 17 bases lay between the germline ends. CDR1 and CDR2 (germline): MNHEY, SMNVEV (reference sequence). The CDR3 loop spans 17 amino acids.

The chain is built from TRBV5-1 and TRBJ2-3; 11 nucleotides agree with TRBD2. Germline V gene data show CDR1 as SGHRS and CDR2 as YFSETQ. The CDR3 covers 15 residues. J was trimmed by 5 bases and V by 3 bases; bases with no gene match: 5. CDR3 region: CASSYSGGAGDTQYF. CDR3 DNA sequence: TGCGCCAGCAGCTATAGCGGGGGGGCCGGAGATACGCAGTATTTT.

CDR3 loop: CASSLGQGPYNEQFF. The CDR3 bases are TGTGCCAGCAGCTTAGGACAGGGACCCTACAATGAGCAGTTCTTC. This chain connects TRBV5-4 to TRBJ2-1; 8 bases fit TRBD1. V shed 2 bases, J shed 2 bases, and the junction held 3 bases outside the gene matches. This CDR3 spans 15 amino acids. Looked up from germline, CDR1 is SGHNT and CDR2 is YYREEE (reference sequence).

This chain joins TRBV5-4 and TRBJ1-2; D ambiguous. The V gene's germline CDR1 is SGHNT and CDR2 YYREEE (reference sequence). V was cut by 0 bases and J by 5 bases, with 11 bases left in between. CDR3 length equals 14 residues. Here the CDR3 reads CASSLAGQEYGYTF. In DNA, the CDR3 is TGTGCCAGCAGCTTGGCCGGCCAGGAATATGGCTACACCTTC.

V is TRBV6-5 and J is TRBJ2-2; 7 bases line up with TRBD2. CDR3 length: 14 residues. In germline, CDR1 is MNHEY, CDR2 SVGAGI. V was pared by 8 bases and J by 4 bases, with 7 bases of the junction left unmatched. DNA of the CDR3: TGTGCCAGCCAACGGGGAGGGACCACCGGGGAGCTGTTTTTT. Translation gives CASQRGGTTGELFF.

The chain combines TRBV28 with TRBJ1-2; D unclear. This CDR3 contains 13 residues. Germline-derived CDR1 and CDR2 are MDHEN and SYDVKM. V was trimmed by 7 bases and J by 3 bases, leaving 12 bases between them. CDR3 nucleotide sequence: TGTGCCAGCACCCCGGGAAGAGACTATGGCTACACCTTC. The encoded protein is CASTPGRDYGYTF.

This rearrangement joins TRBV6-5 to TRBJ2-7, with D possibly matching TRBD2 (5 bases). V lost 7 bases, J lost 2 bases, and 12 bases lay in between. Germline V gene sequence: CDR1 MNHEY, CDR2 SVGAGI. The CDR3 is made up of 13 amino acids. In nucleotides, the CDR3 is TGTGCCAGCATCCGGGGTGAGACCTACGAGCAGTACTTC. Translation: CASIRGETYEQYF.

The chain couples TRBV5-4 to TRBJ2-1; 9 bases align to TRBD2. Looked up from germline, CDR1 is SGHNT and CDR2 is YYREEE (reference sequence). V was clipped by 6 bases and J by 1 base; unmatched bases: 5. The CDR3 consists of 15 residues. The CDR3 region has the DNA TGTGCCAGCACTGGCGGGAGGGGATCCTACAATGAGCAGTTCTTC. It encodes CASTGGRGSYNEQFF.

The V gene is TRBV20-1, the J gene TRBJ1-1; tentative D call: TRBD1 (6 bases). Germline V CDR1 and CDR2: DFQATT, SNEGSKA (reference sequence). This CDR3 is built from 14 residues. The V gene lost 3 bases and the J gene lost 3 bases, with 14 bases spanning the gap. The CDR3 spells CSASSDRQYTEAFF. The CDR3 DNA sequence: TGCAGTGCTAGTTCGGACAGACAATACACTGAAGCTTTCTTT.

The J gene is TRBJ2-7, the V gene TRBV5-1, with D perhaps matching TRBD2 (5 bases). The germline V and J ends were trimmed by 3 bases and 2 bases, with 9 bases remaining between them. The CDR3 is made up of 13 amino acids. Looked up from germline, CDR1 is SGHRS and CDR2 is YFSETQ. As DNA, the CDR3 is TGCGCCAGCAGCTGGACTTCCACCTACGAGCAGTACTTC. Encoded protein: CASSWTSTYEQYF.

With regard to this clone: An end of the junction does not agree with germline; a read error may underlie this. The CDR3, as DNA: TGTGCCAGTTACTTCACAGGGTCACACTTC. Protein product: CASYFTGSHF. The chain couples TRBV19 to TRBJ1-2; D is possibly TRBD1 (6 bases). Germline CDR1 is LNHDA and CDR2 is SQIVND (reference sequence). The CDR3 totals 10 residues.

This clone has a handful of counts. The chain carries TRBV2 and TRBJ1-1; D gene uncertain. Germline V gene data show CDR1 as SNHLY and CDR2 as FYNNEI. V was cut by 6 bases and J by 6 bases, with 14 bases left in between. The CDR3 length is 13 residues. The CDR3: CASRSGREPEAFF. CDR3 nucleotide sequence: TGTGCCAGCAGAAGCGGGAGGGAGCCTGAAGCTTTCTTT.

The V and J genes are TRBV2 and TRBJ1-2; perhaps TRBD1 as D (5 bases). CDR3 length: 13 amino acids. Germline CDR1 reads SNHLY; CDR2 reads FYNNEI. V was clipped by 0 bases and J by 8 bases, with 10 bases between them. This CDR3 is CASSEALAGGYTF. Here the CDR3 DNA reads TGTGCCAGCAGTGAAGCGCTTGCAGGGGGCTACACCTTC.

The chain has TRBV3-1 (or the pseudogene TRBV3-2) and TRBJ1-2; 8 bases match TRBD1. This CDR3 is 14 amino acids long. With 7 bases clipped from V and 7 bases from J, the junction kept 11 bases outside the gene matches. The germline V gene encodes CDR1 LGHDT and CDR2 YNNKEL (reference sequence). The CDR3 DNA reads as TGTGCCAGCACCCTGGACAGGGAAGGTCGTGGCTACACCTTC. Translating it yields CASTLDREGRGYTF.

The J gene is TRBJ2-1, the V gene TRBV9; the D gene is possibly TRBD2 (6 bases). Trimming removed 3 bases at V and 2 bases at J, with 12 bases between. The germline V gene encodes CDR1 SGDLS and CDR2 YYNGEE. The CDR3 runs to 15 residues. The CDR3 region is CASSARGVAYNEQFF. The CDR3 region has the DNA TGTGCCAGCAGCGCGCGGGGCGTAGCCTACAATGAGCAGTTCTTC.

This chain connects TRBV5-1 to TRBJ2-3, with 11 bases fitting TRBD1. Looked up from germline, CDR1 is SGHRS and CDR2 is YFSETQ. The trim removed 4 bases at V and 2 bases at J, leaving 6 bases unmatched. The CDR3 has 16 amino acids. As DNA, the CDR3 is TGCGCCAGCAGCCCTCAGGGACAGGGGGTCACAGATACGCAGTATTTT. Amino acid sequence: CASSPQGQGVTDTQYF. The full variable domain, its missing parts supplied by reference TRBV5-1 and TRBJ2-3, is KAGVTQTPRYLIKTRGQQVTLSCSPISGHRSVSWYQQTPGQGLQFLFEYFSETQRNKGNFPGRFSGRQFSNSRSEMNVSTLELGDSALYLCASSPQGQGVTDTQYFGPGTRLTVL.

The chain joins TRBV28 to TRBJ1-2; 11 bases agree with TRBD1. This CDR3 comprises 17 residues. Germline-derived CDR1 and CDR2 are MDHEN and SYDVKM. V dropped 5 bases and J dropped 7; count of bases not matched to a gene: 15. In DNA form, the CDR3 reads TGTGCCAGCAGTCCCGGGACAGGGGGGGGGTCATGGACTGGCTACACCTTC. This codes for CASSPGTGGGSWTGYTF.

The rearrangement uses TRBV3-1 (or the pseudogene TRBV3-2) and TRBJ2-1, with 8 bases lining up with TRBD1. There are 16 residues in the CDR3. V dropped 6 bases and J dropped 7; count of bases not matched to a gene: 14. From germline, CDR1 is LGHDT and CDR2 YNNKEL (reference sequence). Here the CDR3 reads CASRNAGAGGMNEQFF. CDR3 bases: TGTGCCAGCAGAAATGCCGGGGCAGGGGGCATGAATGAGCAGTTCTTC.